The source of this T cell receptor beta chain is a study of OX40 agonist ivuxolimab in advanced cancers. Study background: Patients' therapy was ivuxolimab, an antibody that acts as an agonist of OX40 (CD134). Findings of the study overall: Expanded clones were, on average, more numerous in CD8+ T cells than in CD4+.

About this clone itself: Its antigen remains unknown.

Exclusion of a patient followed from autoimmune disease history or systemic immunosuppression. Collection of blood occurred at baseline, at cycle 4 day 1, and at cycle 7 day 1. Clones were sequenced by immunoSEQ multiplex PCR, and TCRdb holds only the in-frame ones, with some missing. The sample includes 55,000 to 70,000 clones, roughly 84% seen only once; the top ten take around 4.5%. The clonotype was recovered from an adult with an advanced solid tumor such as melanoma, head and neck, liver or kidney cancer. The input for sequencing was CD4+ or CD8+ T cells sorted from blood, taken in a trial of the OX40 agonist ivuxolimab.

The CDR3 is CASSLGGKSNQPQHF. The DNA for the CDR3 is TGTGCCAGCAGTTTAGGAGGGAAGAGCAATCAGCCCCAGCATTTT. The chain joins TRBV28 to TRBJ1-5; D remains unclear. This CDR3 region has 15 residues. Germline V CDR1 and CDR2: MDHEN, SYDVKM. The ends were cut back, 2 bases at V and 1 base at J, with 9 bases in the middle. Variable domain in full (rest from reference TRBV28 and TRBJ1-5): DVKVTQSSRYLVKRTGEKVFLECVQDMDHENMFWYRQDPGLGLRLIYFSYDVKMKEKGDIPEGYSVSREKKERFSLILESASTNQTSMYLCASSLGGKSNQPQHFGDGTRLSIL.